These T cell receptor beta chains were read from a single sample in a study of blood T cells in healthy people across ages. TCRdb processed the 5' RACE reads anew with MiXCR; each CDR3 protein has one entry. The profile shows about 1.1 million distinct CDR3 sequences, approximately 38% of them singletons. The sequenced sample was blood. These receptor sequences come from a man aged 18 to 35 in good health. CDR3s include the opening cysteine and the closing phenylalanine or tryptophan. Each record gives: CDR3 DNA, CDR3 protein, clone size, D gene, J gene, V gene. D genes are given only for firm matches. For some rows the clone size is stated as once, few or many, or as a class when expanded; others skip it.

cdr3_nt: TGCGCCAGCAGCCAGGGGGGGGAGGTGGCAGATACGCAGTATTTT
cdr3_aa: CASSQGGEVADTQYF
clone_size: -
d_call: TRBD2
j_call: TRBJ2-3
v_call: TRBV4-3

cdr3_nt: TGTGCCAGCAGTCTCCGTGGGACAGCGAAAGGCTATGGCTACACCTTC
cdr3_aa: CASSLRGTAKGYGYTF
clone_size: -
d_call: TRBD1
j_call: TRBJ1-2
v_call: TRBV27

cdr3_nt: TGTGCCAGCAGCCCAAACAGTAATGAAAAACTGTTTTTT
cdr3_aa: CASSPNSNEKLFF
clone_size: few
d_call: -
j_call: TRBJ1-4
v_call: TRBV9

cdr3_nt: TGTGCCAGCAGCCCCAGAGCGGGCGGCTGCAATGAGCAGTTCTTC
cdr3_aa: CASSPRAGGCNEQFF
clone_size: once
d_call: -
j_call: TRBJ2-1
v_call: TRBV7-2

cdr3_nt: TGTGCCAGCACCACGGGACAACGGGAAGAAAAACTGTTTTTT
cdr3_aa: CASTTGQREEKLFF
clone_size: few
d_call: -
j_call: TRBJ1-4
v_call: TRBV5-6

cdr3_nt: TGTGCCGCCGCCCGCGATCCCTCAACCGGGGAGCTGTTTTTT
cdr3_aa: CAAARDPSTGELFF
clone_size: -
d_call: -
j_call: TRBJ2-2
v_call: TRBV10-3

cdr3_nt: TGTGCCAGCAGTTTCAGGGGACTTTCTAGCACAGATACGCAGTATTTT
cdr3_aa: CASSFRGLSSTDTQYF
clone_size: -
d_call: -
j_call: TRBJ2-3
v_call: TRBV27

cdr3_nt: TGTGCCAGCTGCTCGAAAGAAAGAACAGATACGCAGTATTTT
cdr3_aa: CASCSKERTDTQYF
clone_size: -
d_call: -
j_call: TRBJ2-3
v_call: TRBV11-2

cdr3_nt: TGTGCCAGCAGCCAGGGGAAGGGCTATGGCTGCACCTTC
cdr3_aa: CASSQGKGYGCTF
clone_size: few
d_call: -
j_call: TRBJ1-2
v_call: TRBV25-1

cdr3_nt: TGTGCCAGCATCGGGGACTTCGCCTCTCTCAATGAGCAGTTCTTC
cdr3_aa: CASIGDFASLNEQFF
clone_size: few
d_call: -
j_call: TRBJ2-1
v_call: TRBV7-2

cdr3_nt: TGCGCCAGCAATCAGGGGGAAACAGATACGCAGTATTTT
cdr3_aa: CASNQGETDTQYF
clone_size: few
d_call: TRBD1
j_call: TRBJ2-3
v_call: TRBV4-1

cdr3_nt: TGCAGTGCTAGATTCCCCGGGACAGATTCACCCCTCCACTTT
cdr3_aa: CSARFPGTDSPLHF
clone_size: many
d_call: TRBD1
j_call: TRBJ1-6
v_call: TRBV20-1